Listed below are T cell receptor beta chains from one sample, sequenced in a study of tumor and adjacent non-tumor tissue in lung cancer. TCRdb redid the calling of the multiplex PCR reads with MiXCR, one entry per CDR3 protein. The sample holds 90,000 to 110,000 distinct CDR3 sequences; over 55% are singletons and the top ten take around 17%. Input material: distant non-tumor lung tissue. The receptors here all came from a man aged 55 to 70 with non-small cell lung cancer. The CDR3 runs from the conserved cysteine through the conserved F or W. Each record gives: V gene, J gene, D gene, clone size, CDR3 DNA, CDR3 protein. D genes are given only for firm matches. Clone size is given for some rows only: seen once, a few or many times, or a class if the clone is expanded.

V gene: TRBV6-5; J gene: TRBJ2-1; D gene: -; clone size: -; CDR3 DNA: TGTGCCAGCAGTTCCACGGGGGGCTCCTACAATAAGCAGTTCTTC; CDR3 protein: CASSSTGGSYNKQFF
V gene: TRBV11-2; J gene: TRBJ2-3; D gene: TRBD2; clone size: few; CDR3 DNA: TGTGCCAGCAGTTTAGCGGGAGGCACTGGCACAGATACGCAGTATTTT; CDR3 protein: CASSLAGGTGTDTQYF
V gene: TRBV6-2/TRBV6-3; J gene: TRBJ2-7; D gene: -; clone size: -; CDR3 DNA: TGTGCCAGCAGCCAGGGATACGGTCAGTACTTC; CDR3 protein: CASSQGYGQYF
V gene: TRBV28; J gene: TRBJ2-2; D gene: TRBD1; clone size: -; CDR3 DNA: TGTGCCATCATCGAGGGGGACGACAGGGGTGGGACCGGGGAGCTGTTTTTT; CDR3 protein: CAIIEGDDRGGTGELFF
V gene: TRBV20-1; J gene: TRBJ2-3; D gene: TRBD2; clone size: few; CDR3 DNA: TGCAGTGCTAGAAAAACTAGCGGAGCCACAGATACGCAGTATTTT; CDR3 protein: CSARKTSGATDTQYF
V gene: TRBV20-1; J gene: TRBJ2-2; D gene: -; clone size: many; CDR3 DNA: TGCAGTGCCACCGGGACCAGGAACACCGGGGAGCTGTTTTTT; CDR3 protein: CSATGTRNTGELFF
V gene: TRBV6-2/TRBV6-3; J gene: TRBJ2-1; D gene: TRBD1; clone size: many; CDR3 DNA: TGTGCCAGCAGGGACAGGGGTTCCGCGAATGAGCAGTTCTTC; CDR3 protein: CASRDRGSANEQFF
V gene: TRBV28; J gene: TRBJ2-1; D gene: -; clone size: many; CDR3 DNA: TGTGCCAGCAGTTTATTTTCCAGGTGGGGTGAGCAGTTCTTC; CDR3 protein: CASSLFSRWGEQFF
V gene: TRBV6-5; J gene: TRBJ1-5; D gene: -; clone size: many; CDR3 DNA: TGTGCCAGCAGTTACTCCCGCAATCAGCCCCAGCATTTT; CDR3 protein: CASSYSRNQPQHF
V gene: TRBV12-3/TRBV12-4; J gene: TRBJ1-1; D gene: -; clone size: many; CDR3 DNA: TGTGCCAGCAGTTTAGGTCCTCTAGGGTCCGCTTTCTTT; CDR3 protein: CASSLGPLGSAFF